A selection of T cell receptor beta chains follows, all from one sample in a study of blood T cell repertoires in COVID-19. Some clones are missing from TCRdb's copy, which holds only in-frame ones; the method was immunoSEQ multiplex PCR. The sample shows over 250,000 clones, about 88% of them seen only once. Material: peripheral blood. These receptor sequences come from a woman aged 40 to 50 who had recovered from COVID-19. CDR3s include the opening cysteine and the closing phenylalanine or tryptophan. A D gene is named only where the DNA matches it firmly. Not all rows give a size; the values are once, few, many and, for expanded clones, a class.

>NA|NA|TRBJ1-5|TRBV12-5
CASGLGGGGNQPQHF
TGTGCTAGTGGTCTCGGGGGCGGGGGTAATCAGCCCCAGCATTTT
>TRBD1|NA|TRBJ1-2|TRBV18
CASSPGQGGGYGYTF
TGTGCCAGCTCACCCGGACAGGGGGGAGGCTATGGCTACACCTTC
>NA|NA|TRBJ1-1|TRBV10-1
CASSGTSQNTEAFF
TGCGCCAGCAGTGGTACATCACAGAACACTGAAGCTTTCTTT
>TRBD2|NA|TRBJ2-1|TRBV11-2
CASSLDPAGPPSYNEQFF
TGTGCCAGCAGCTTAGATCCAGCGGGGCCCCCCTCCTACAATGAGCAGTTCTTC
>TRBD1|NA|TRBJ1-6|TRBV15
CATSRGRGRGNSPLHF
TGTGCCACCAGCAGGGGGCGAGGCAGGGGGAATTCACCCCTCCACTTT
>TRBD1|NA|TRBJ2-7|TRBV18
CASSPRPGTGGSYEQYF
TGTGCCAGCTCACCGCGACCCGGGACAGGGGGGTCCTACGAGCAGTACTTC
>NA|NA|TRBJ2-2|TRBV4-3
CASRAGSGGELFF
TGCGCCAGCAGGGCGGGGAGCGGCGGGGAGCTGTTTTTT
>TRBD1|NA|TRBJ1-5|TRBV6-5
CASTAGTESNQPQHF
TGTGCCAGCACCGCAGGGACAGAAAGCAATCAGCCCCAGCATTTT
>TRBD1|once|TRBJ2-2|TRBV7-8
CASSLLGQGNTGELFF
TGTGCCAGCAGCTTACTCGGACAGGGTAACACCGGGGAGCTGTTTTTT
>TRBD1|NA|TRBJ1-1|TRBV6-2/TRBV6-3
CASRYRGTEAFF
TGTGCCAGCAGATACAGGGGCACTGAAGCTTTCTTT
>TRBD2|NA|TRBJ2-3|TRBV2
CASSEEAGGSTDTQYF
TGTGCCAGCAGTGAAGAGGCGGGAGGGTCCACAGATACGCAGTATTTT
>TRBD1|NA|TRBJ1-2|TRBV18
CASSPRGLDYGYTF
TGTGCCAGCTCACCCAGGGGGCTTGACTATGGCTACACCTTC
>NA|once|TRBJ1-4|TRBV10-3
CAISDGGANEKLFF
TGTGCCATCAGTGATGGGGGGGCTAATGAAAAACTGTTTTTT
>NA|NA|TRBJ2-7|TRBV30
CAWSPLFAEQYF
TGTGCCTGGAGTCCTCTTTTCGCGGAGCAGTACTTC
>TRBD2|NA|TRBJ2-1|TRBV11-2
CASSQGLGSYNEQFF
TGTGCCAGCAGCCAGGGACTAGGGTCCTACAATGAGCAGTTCTTC
>TRBD1|NA|TRBJ2-1|TRBV7-9
CASSLDPGQGGSYNEQFF
TGTGCCAGCAGCTTAGACCCGGGACAGGGAGGTTCCTACAATGAGCAGTTCTTC
>TRBD2|NA|TRBJ2-2|TRBV6-5
CASTRGGNTGELFF
TGTGCGAGCACCCGGGGGGGAAACACCGGGGAGCTGTTTTTT
>NA|NA|TRBJ1-1|TRBV4-1
CASSQPQGRTEAFF
TGCGCCAGCAGCCAACCCCAGGGCCGGACTGAAGCTTTCTTT
>TRBD2|NA|TRBJ2-2|TRBV13
CASSPKGLPPAGELFF
TGTGCCAGCAGCCCCAAGGGACTACCCCCCGCCGGGGAGCTGTTTTTT
>NA|NA|TRBJ2-1|TRBV5-1
CASSFGLGSSYNEQFF
TGCGCCAGCAGCTTCGGGTTAGGTAGCTCCTACAATGAGCAGTTCTTC
>NA|NA|TRBJ2-3|TRBV4-1
CASSQDLLGGWGTDTQYF
TGCGCCAGCAGCCAAGATCTTTTGGGGGGTTGGGGCACAGATACGCAGTATTTT
>TRBD2|NA|TRBJ2-1|TRBV9
CASSPPGRIVDNEQFF
TGTGCCAGCAGCCCCCCCGGGAGGATCGTCGACAATGAGCAGTTCTTC
>TRBD1|NA|TRBJ2-3|TRBV19
CASSQGDSLPDTQYF
TGTGCCAGTAGTCAGGGGGACAGCTTGCCAGATACGCAGTATTTT
>TRBD2|NA|TRBJ2-1|TRBV11-2
CASSLAGGPFDEQFF
TGTGCCAGCAGCCTAGCGGGAGGGCCATTCGATGAGCAGTTCTTC
>NA|NA|TRBJ1-5|TRBV5-8
CASSEGVVGNQPQHF
TGTGCCAGCAGCGAGGGGGTCGTAGGCAATCAGCCCCAGCATTTT
>TRBD2|NA|TRBJ2-7|TRBV4-2
CASSQGRGPYEQYF
TGTGCCAGCAGCCAGGGGAGGGGACCCTACGAGCAGTACTTC
>NA|NA|TRBJ2-1|TRBV7-2
CASSPPDNEQFF
TGTGCCAGCAGCCCCCCGGACAATGAGCAGTTCTTC
>NA|NA|TRBJ2-1|TRBV7-2
CASSFTWGDEQFF
TGTGCCAGCAGCTTTACCTGGGGGGATGAGCAGTTCTTC
>NA|once|TRBJ2-5|TRBV6-2/TRBV6-3
CASSYVARETQYF
TGTGCCAGCAGTTACGTGGCCAGGGAGACCCAGTACTTC
>NA|NA|TRBJ2-1|TRBV7-9
CASSFFSGEYNEQFF
TGTGCCAGCAGCTTTTTTAGCGGAGAATACAATGAGCAGTTCTTC
>NA|NA|TRBJ2-1|TRBV5-5
CASSPRYNEQFF
TGTGCCAGCAGCCCCAGATACAATGAGCAGTTCTTC
>NA|NA|TRBJ2-4|TRBV7-2
CASSFFPRGAKNIQYF
TGTGCCAGCAGCTTTTTCCCCAGGGGAGCCAAAAACATTCAGTACTTC
>NA|once|TRBJ2-1|TRBV30
CAWSEARVGGEFF
TGTGCCTGGAGTGAGGCCCGAGTCGGAGGGGAGTTCTTC
>TRBD1|NA|TRBJ1-5|TRBV24-1
CATSDPGQGGSNQPQHF
TGTGCCACCAGTGATCCCGGACAGGGGGGTAGCAATCAGCCCCAGCATTTT
>NA|NA|TRBJ2-1|TRBV3-1/TRBV3-2
CASSQGTTFPQFF
TGTGCCAGCAGCCAAGGCACTACTTTCCCGCAGTTCTTC
>NA|NA|TRBJ1-5|TRBV12-2
CASRLGVAGGGYQPQHF
TGTGCAAGTCGCTTAGGGGTCGCAGGCGGGGGTTATCAGCCCCAGCATTTT
>TRBD2|NA|TRBJ2-1|TRBV11-3
CASSPGTSAYNEQFF
TGTGCCAGCAGCCCCGGGACTAGCGCCTACAATGAGCAGTTCTTC
>TRBD1|NA|TRBJ1-2|TRBV10-3
CAIRTGTNYGYTF
TGTGCCATCAGGACAGGGACCAACTATGGCTACACCTTC
>NA|few|TRBJ2-1|TRBV7-2
CASSLGGGRGFYEQFF
TGTGCCAGCAGCTTAGGCGGGGGCAGGGGATTCTATGAGCAGTTCTTC
>NA|NA|TRBJ2-5|TRBV27
CASSSLGTGRAETQYF
TGTGCCAGCAGTTCCCTGGGAACAGGGAGGGCAGAGACCCAGTACTTC
>TRBD1|NA|TRBJ1-4|TRBV11-2
CASSLDSAGTGGEKLFF
TGTGCCAGCAGCTTAGACTCGGCCGGGACAGGGGGCGAAAAACTGTTTTTT
>NA|NA|TRBJ2-3|TRBV5-1
CASSTSRTPTGDTQYF
TGCGCCAGCAGCACCTCTAGGACCCCAACAGGGGATACGCAGTATTTT
>TRBD1|few|TRBJ1-1|TRBV9
CASSVGPKTGGTEAFF
TGTGCCAGCAGCGTAGGCCCAAAGACAGGGGGCACTGAAGCTTTCTTT
>NA|NA|TRBJ1-2|TRBV30
CAWSQGGVGGYTF
TGTGCCTGGAGCCAGGGCGGGGTGGGAGGCTACACCTTC
>TRBD1|NA|TRBJ2-3|TRBV9
CASSVRQGWGDTQYF
TGTGCCAGCAGCGTCCGACAGGGGTGGGGAGATACGCAGTATTTT
>NA|NA|TRBJ2-3|TRBV11-3
CASSRGDTQYF
TGTGCCAGCAGCCGGGGGGATACGCAGTATTTT
>NA|NA|TRBJ1-2|TRBV7-2
CASSPDRLYGYTF
TGTGCCAGCAGCCCCGACAGGCTCTATGGCTACACCTTC
>NA|NA|TRBJ2-7|TRBV19
CASSIGGVRGYEQYF
TGTGCCAGTAGTATAGGGGGCGTCCGAGGCTACGAGCAGTACTTC
>NA|NA|TRBJ2-7|TRBV20-1
CSAWRRGEQYF
TGCAGTGCGTGGCGCCGGGGGGAGCAGTACTTC
>NA|NA|TRBJ1-2|TRBV5-6
CASSWAGFNYGYTF
TGTGCCAGCAGCTGGGCAGGGTTTAACTATGGCTACACCTTC
>NA|NA|TRBJ2-2|TRBV7-2
CASSFRGSSGTGELFF
TGTGCCAGCAGCTTTCGGGGTAGCTCGGGCACCGGGGAGCTGTTTTTT
>NA|NA|TRBJ2-3|TRBV2
CATPPGHPSTDTQYF
TGTGCCACCCCACCGGGACACCCAAGCACAGATACGCAGTATTTT
>NA|NA|TRBJ2-3|TRBV5-1
CASSLGGPDTQYF
TGCGCCAGCAGCTTGGGGGGGCCGGATACGCAGTATTTT
>NA|NA|TRBJ1-2|TRBV19
CASWESHYGYTF
TGTGCCAGCTGGGAGTCTCACTATGGCTACACCTTC
>TRBD2|NA|TRBJ2-3|TRBV7-9
CASSRTSGRGTDTQYF
TGTGCCAGCAGCCGGACTAGCGGGAGAGGGACAGATACGCAGTATTTT